This entry features one TCR beta chain sequence. The antigen is undetermined. The data originate from a study of vaccination effects on CD4 cells after COVID-19. Germline CDR1 PRHDT, CDR2 FYEKMQ (reference sequence). Losses at the gene ends were 5 bases for V and 2 bases for J; bases not matched to a gene: 8. CDR3 length equals 16 residues. Ahead of sequencing, the ViraFEST assay grew antigen-specific CD4+ T cells using viral peptide pools. Once cultured for around 11 days, the cells underwent separation to obtain CD4+ T cells. By PCR, the person was confirmed to have had SARS-CoV-2 infection between March and December 2020. Using immunoSEQ multiplex PCR, the repertoire was profiled, and TCRdb retains in-frame clones only, with some absent. The repertoire holds about 40,000 clones, with about two thirds as singletons.

The V gene is TRBV13, the J gene TRBJ1-1, with 10 bases aligning to TRBD1. The TCR originated in a human donor who had a prior SARS-CoV-2 infection. The sample in question was CD4+ T cells from PBMCs cultured with a peptide pool, obtained before COVID-19 vaccination. CDR3 DNA: TGTGCCAGCAGCCTTATAGGACAGGGGGAAAACACTGAAGCTTTCTTT. It specifies CASSLIGQGENTEAFF.